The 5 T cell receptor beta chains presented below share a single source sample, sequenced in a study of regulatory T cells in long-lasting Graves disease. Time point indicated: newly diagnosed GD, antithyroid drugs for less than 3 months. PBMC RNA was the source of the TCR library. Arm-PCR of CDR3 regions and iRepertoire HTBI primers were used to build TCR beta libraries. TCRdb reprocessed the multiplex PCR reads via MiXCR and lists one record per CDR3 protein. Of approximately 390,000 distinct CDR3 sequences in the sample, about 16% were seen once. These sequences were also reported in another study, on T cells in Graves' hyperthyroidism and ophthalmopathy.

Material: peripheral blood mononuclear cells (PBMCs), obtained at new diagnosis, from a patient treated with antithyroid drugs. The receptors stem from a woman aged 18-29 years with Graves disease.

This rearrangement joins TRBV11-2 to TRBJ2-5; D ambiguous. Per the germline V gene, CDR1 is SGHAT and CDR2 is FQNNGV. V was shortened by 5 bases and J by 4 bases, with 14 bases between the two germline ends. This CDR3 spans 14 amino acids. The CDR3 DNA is TGTGCCAGCAGCGCCGTATTTAAGGGAGAGACCCAGTACTTC. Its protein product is CASSAVFKGETQYF.

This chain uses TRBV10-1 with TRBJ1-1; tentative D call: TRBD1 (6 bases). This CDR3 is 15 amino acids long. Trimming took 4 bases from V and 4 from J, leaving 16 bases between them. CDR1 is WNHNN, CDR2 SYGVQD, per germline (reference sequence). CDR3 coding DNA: TGCGCCAGCAGTGTAGGGGGGGCAAGGAGCACTGAAGCTTTCTTT. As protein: CASSVGGARSTEAFF.

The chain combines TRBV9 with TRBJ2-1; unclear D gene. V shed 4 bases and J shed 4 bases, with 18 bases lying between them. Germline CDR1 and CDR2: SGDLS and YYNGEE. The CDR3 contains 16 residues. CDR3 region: CASSSGLVGYYNEQFF. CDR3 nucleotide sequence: TGTGCCAGCAGCTCTGGGCTAGTTGGCTATTACAATGAGCAGTTCTTC.

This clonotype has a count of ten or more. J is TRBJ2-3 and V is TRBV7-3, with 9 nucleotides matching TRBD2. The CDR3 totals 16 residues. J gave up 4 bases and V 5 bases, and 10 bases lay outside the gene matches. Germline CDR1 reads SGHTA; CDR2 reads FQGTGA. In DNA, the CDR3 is TGTGCCAGCAGCCCGCAAGGGACTAGCCCCCCAGATACGCAGTATTTT. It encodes CASSPQGTSPPDTQYF.

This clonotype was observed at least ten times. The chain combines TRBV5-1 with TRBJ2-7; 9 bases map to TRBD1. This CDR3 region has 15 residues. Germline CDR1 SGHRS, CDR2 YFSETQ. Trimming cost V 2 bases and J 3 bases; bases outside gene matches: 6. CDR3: CASSFLTGGIYEQYF. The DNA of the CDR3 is TGCGCCAGCAGCTTTCTTACAGGGGGCATCTACGAGCAGTACTTC. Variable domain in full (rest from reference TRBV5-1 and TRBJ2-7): KAGVTQTPRYLIKTRGQQVTLSCSPISGHRSVSWYQQTPGQGLQFLFEYFSETQRNKGNFPGRFSGRQFSNSRSEMNVSTLELGDSALYLCASSFLTGGIYEQYFGPGTRLTVT.